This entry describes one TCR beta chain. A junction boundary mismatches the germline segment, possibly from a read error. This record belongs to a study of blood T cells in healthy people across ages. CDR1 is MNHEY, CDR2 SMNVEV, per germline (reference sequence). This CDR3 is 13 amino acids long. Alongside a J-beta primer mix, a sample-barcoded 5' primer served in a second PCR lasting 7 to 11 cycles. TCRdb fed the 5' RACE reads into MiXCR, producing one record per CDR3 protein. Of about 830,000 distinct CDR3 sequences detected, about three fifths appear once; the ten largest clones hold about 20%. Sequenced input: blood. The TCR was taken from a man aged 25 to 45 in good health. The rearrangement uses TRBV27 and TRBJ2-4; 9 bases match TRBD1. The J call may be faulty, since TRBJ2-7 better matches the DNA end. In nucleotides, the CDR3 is TGTGTCAGCCCAGGACAGGGGACCTACGAGCAGTACTTC. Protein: CVSPGQGTYEQYF.